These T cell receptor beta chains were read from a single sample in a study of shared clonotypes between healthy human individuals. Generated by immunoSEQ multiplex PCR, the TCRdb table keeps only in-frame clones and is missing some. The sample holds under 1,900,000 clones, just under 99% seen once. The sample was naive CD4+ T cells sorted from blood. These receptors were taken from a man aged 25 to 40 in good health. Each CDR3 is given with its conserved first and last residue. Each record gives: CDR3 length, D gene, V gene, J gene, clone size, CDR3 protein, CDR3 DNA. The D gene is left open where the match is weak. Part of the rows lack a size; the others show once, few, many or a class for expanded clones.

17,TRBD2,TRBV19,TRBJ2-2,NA,CASSWVKGLAFGGELFF,TGTGCCAGTAGTTGGGTGAAGGGACTAGCGTTCGGCGGGGAGCTGTTTTTT
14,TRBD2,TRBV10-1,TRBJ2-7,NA,CASSAKRGPYEQYF,TGCGCCAGCAGTGCAAAGCGGGGCCCCTACGAGCAGTACTTC
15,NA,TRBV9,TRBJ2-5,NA,CASSVGHGNQETQYF,TGTGCCAGCAGCGTGGGACACGGGAACCAAGAGACCCAGTACTTC
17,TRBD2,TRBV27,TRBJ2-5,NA,CASSDTSGRAGRETQYF,TGTGCCAGCAGTGACACTAGCGGGAGGGCCGGTCGGGAGACCCAGTACTTC
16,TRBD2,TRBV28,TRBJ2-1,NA,CASSLRPSGSLGEQFF,TGTGCCAGCAGTTTACGCCCTAGCGGGAGTTTGGGTGAGCAGTTCTTC
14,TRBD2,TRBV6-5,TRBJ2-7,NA,CASSYGTSAYEQYF,TGTGCCAGCAGTTACGGGACTAGCGCCTACGAGCAGTACTTC
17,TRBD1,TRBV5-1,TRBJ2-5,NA,CASSLTGGAEKQETQYF,TGCGCCAGCAGCCTGACAGGGGGCGCAGAGAAACAAGAGACCCAGTACTTC
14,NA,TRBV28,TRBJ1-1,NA,CASSLIVRHTEAFF,TGTGCCAGCAGTTTAATCGTCCGTCACACTGAAGCTTTCTTT
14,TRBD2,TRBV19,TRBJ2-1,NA,CASTTLAGVVEQFF,TGTGCCAGCACGACACTAGCGGGAGTCGTTGAGCAGTTCTTC
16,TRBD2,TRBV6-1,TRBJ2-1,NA,CASSGTGTSVYNEQFF,TGTGCCAGCAGTGGCACCGGGACTAGCGTCTACAATGAGCAGTTCTTC
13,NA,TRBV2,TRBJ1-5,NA,CASSEESGQPQHF,TGTGCCAGCAGTGAAGAAAGTGGGCAGCCCCAGCATTTT
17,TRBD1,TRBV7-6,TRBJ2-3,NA,CASSLAPTGGAVDTQYF,TGTGCCAGCAGCTTAGCCCCAACAGGGGGCGCGGTAGATACGCAGTATTTT
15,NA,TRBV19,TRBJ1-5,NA,CASSMTGASNQPQHF,TGTGCCAGTAGTATGACAGGAGCTAGCAATCAGCCCCAGCATTTT
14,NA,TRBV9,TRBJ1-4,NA,CASSSGATNEKLFF,TGTGCCAGCAGCTCGGGGGCGACTAATGAAAAACTGTTTTTT
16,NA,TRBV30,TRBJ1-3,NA,CAWSVRPDRGGNTIYF,TGTGCCTGGAGTGTACGGCCGGACCGTGGTGGAAACACCATATATTTT
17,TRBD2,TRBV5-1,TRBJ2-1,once,CASSFPLAGGSNNEQFF,TGCGCCAGCAGTTTTCCTCTAGCGGGAGGGTCGAACAATGAGCAGTTCTTC
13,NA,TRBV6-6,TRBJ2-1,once,CASSYARFNEQFF,TGTGCCAGCAGTTACGCCAGATTCAATGAGCAGTTCTTC
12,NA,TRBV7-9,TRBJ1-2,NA,CASSLDGYGYTF,TGTGCCAGCAGCTTAGACGGTTATGGCTACACCTTC
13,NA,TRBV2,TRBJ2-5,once,CASSGLNKETQYF,TGTGCCAGCAGTGGGCTAAACAAAGAGACCCAGTACTTC
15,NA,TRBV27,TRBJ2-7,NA,CASNSYGGSSYEQYF,TGTGCCAGCAATTCATACGGCGGTAGCTCCTACGAGCAGTACTTC
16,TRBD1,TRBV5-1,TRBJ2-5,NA,CASSLAGTGGQETQYF,TGCGCCAGCAGCTTGGCCGGGACAGGGGGTCAAGAGACCCAGTACTTC
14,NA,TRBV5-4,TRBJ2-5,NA,CASSPRTLQETQYF,TGTGCCAGCAGCCCCCGGACACTTCAAGAGACCCAGTACTTC
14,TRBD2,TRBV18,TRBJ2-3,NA,CASSPGGDPDTQYF,TGTGCCAGCTCACCAGGGGGGGACCCAGATACGCAGTATTTT
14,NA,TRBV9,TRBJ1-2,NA,CASSAPGRNYGYTF,TGTGCCAGCAGCGCGCCAGGGCGAAACTATGGCTACACCTTC
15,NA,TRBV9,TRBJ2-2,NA,CASSVAMGGTGELFF,TGTGCCAGCAGCGTAGCGATGGGGGGTACCGGGGAGCTGTTTTTT
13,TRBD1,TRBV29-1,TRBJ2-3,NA,CSVGTGGKDTQYF,TGCAGCGTTGGAACAGGGGGCAAGGATACGCAGTATTTT
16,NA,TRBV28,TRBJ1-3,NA,CASSMPDGYSGNTIYF,TGTGCCAGCAGCATGCCCGACGGATACTCTGGAAACACCATATATTTT
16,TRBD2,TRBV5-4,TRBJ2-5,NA,CASSLAGTSGQETQYF,TGTGCCAGCAGCTTGGCCGGGACTAGCGGGCAAGAGACCCAGTACTTC
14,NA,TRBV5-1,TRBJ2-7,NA,CASSDAGYSYEQYF,TGCGCCAGCAGCGACGCGGGGTACTCCTACGAGCAGTACTTC
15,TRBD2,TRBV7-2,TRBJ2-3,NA,CATAKLAGVGGTQYF,TGTGCCACCGCAAAACTAGCGGGAGTAGGAGGTACGCAGTATTTT
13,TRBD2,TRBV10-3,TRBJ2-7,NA,CAIYKGGRGEQYF,TGTGCCATCTACAAGGGCGGGAGAGGCGAGCAGTACTTC
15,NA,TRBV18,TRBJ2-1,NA,CASSPGGGGYNEQFF,TGTGCCAGCTCACCCGGAGGGGGGGGTTACAATGAGCAGTTCTTC
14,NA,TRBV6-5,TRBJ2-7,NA,CASGPGAGILGQYF,TGTGCCAGCGGTCCTGGGGCAGGGATCTTGGGGCAGTACTTC
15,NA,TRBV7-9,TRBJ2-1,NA,CASSLGTGAIDEQFF,TGTGCCAGCAGCTTAGGGACGGGAGCCATAGATGAGCAGTTCTTC
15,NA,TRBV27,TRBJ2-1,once,CASSQDPSSYNEQFF,TGTGCCAGCAGTCAGGACCCCAGCTCCTACAATGAGCAGTTCTTC
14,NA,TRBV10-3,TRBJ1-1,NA,CAISEAAKNTEAFF,TGTGCCATCAGTGAGGCGGCGAAGAACACTGAAGCTTTCTTT
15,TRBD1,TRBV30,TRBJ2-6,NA,CAWSRQGSGANVLTF,TGTGCCTGGTCCCGACAGGGGTCGGGGGCCAACGTCCTGACTTTC
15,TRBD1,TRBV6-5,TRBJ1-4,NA,CASRGRQGPNEKLFF,TGTGCCAGCAGGGGACGACAGGGACCTAATGAAAAACTGTTTTTT
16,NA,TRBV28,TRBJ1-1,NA,CASSPHRGDPNTEAFF,TGTGCCAGCAGTCCCCACCGGGGGGACCCGAACACTGAAGCTTTCTTT
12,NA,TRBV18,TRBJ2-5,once,CASSPGEETQYF,TGTGCCAGCTCCCCCGGGGAAGAGACCCAGTACTTC
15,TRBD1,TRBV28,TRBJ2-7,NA,CASSTSGTGSRRQYF,TGTGCCAGCAGTACTTCCGGGACAGGGTCTCGTAGGCAGTACTTC
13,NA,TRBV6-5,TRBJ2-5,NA,CASRRGIGETQYF,TGTGCCAGCAGGAGGGGGATAGGAGAGACCCAGTACTTC
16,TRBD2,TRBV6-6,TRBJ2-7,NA,CASSPGTSGSRGEQYF,TGTGCCAGCAGTCCCGGGACTAGCGGGAGCCGCGGCGAGCAGTACTTC
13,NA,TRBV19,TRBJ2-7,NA,CASTGTHGNEQYF,TGTGCCAGTACCGGGACGCATGGCAACGAGCAGTACTTC
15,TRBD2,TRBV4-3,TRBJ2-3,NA,CASSQEGGSTDTQYF,TGCGCCAGCAGCCAAGAGGGGGGGAGCACAGATACGCAGTATTTT